A single sample gave rise to the 8 T cell receptor beta chains below, sequenced in a study of CD8+ T cells in alopecia areata. Regarding treatment: oral pan-JAK inhibitor, 5-10 mg twice daily. It was cDNA, reverse transcribed from extracted RNA, that served as the sequencing template. The method was immunoSEQ multiplex PCR; TCRdb's version includes in-frame clones alone and lacks a portion of them. The sample yields 150,000 to 200,000 clones, 50% to 75% seen once. Sequenced material: CD4+ T cells sorted from blood, taken at roughly week 55, from a patient treated with tofacitinib. Receptors were obtained from a human donor with alopecia areata.

The rearrangement uses TRBV7-9 and TRBJ1-5, with TRBD1 matching 9 bases. Germline assignment: CDR1 SEHNR and CDR2 FQNEAQ (reference sequence). V was clipped by 4 bases and J by 0 bases; unmatched bases: 7. This CDR3 region has 17 residues. CDR3 amino acids: CASSSGQGSNSNQPQHF. Written as DNA, the CDR3 is TGTGCCAGCAGCTCCGGACAGGGGAGCAATAGCAATCAGCCCCAGCATTTT.

The gene calls are TRBV4-2 and TRBJ2-5; D is ambiguous. Germline CDR1 and CDR2: LGHNA and YNFKEQ. The CDR3 consists of 14 residues. V was cut by 1 base and J by 0 bases, with 6 bases left in between. This chain's CDR3 is CASSQAQYQETQYF. CDR3 DNA: TGTGCCAGCAGCCAAGCTCAGTACCAAGAGACCCAGTACTTC.

The genes are TRBV4-1 and TRBJ1-2; 11 bases map to TRBD1. V lost 4 bases and J lost 8; bases outside the gene matches: 6. The CDR3 is 14 residues long. The germline V gene has CDR1 MGHRA and CDR2 YSYEKL. Here the CDR3 DNA reads TGCGCCAGCAGCCGGCCAGGGACAGGGGGGGGCTACACCTTC. Translating it yields CASSRPGTGGGYTF.

In its sample, this clone was seen a few times. CDR3 residues: CASSEHRQSEQFF. The CDR3 DNA follows: TGTGCCAGCAGTGAGCACAGACAAAGTGAGCAGTTCTTC. This chain links TRBV2 with TRBJ2-1; unclear D gene. Germline V gene sequence: CDR1 SNHLY, CDR2 FYNNEI. CDR3 length equals 13 residues. V lost 3 bases to trimming and J lost 9 bases, with 12 bases between them. Full variable domain (missing parts from reference TRBV2 and TRBJ2-1): EPEVTQTPSHQVTQMGQEVILRCVPISNHLYFYWYRQILGQKVEFLVSFYNNEISEKSEIFDDQFSVERPDGSNFTLKIRSTKLEDSAMYFCASSEHRQSEQFFGPGTRLTVL.

The J gene is TRBJ2-1, the V gene TRBV29-1; the D is unclear. Per germline, CDR1 SQVTM and CDR2 ANQGSEA. The CDR3 runs to 11 residues. Trimming took 7 bases from V and 5 from J, leaving 9 bases between them. CDR3 nucleotides: TGCAGCGCGCAGGTGAACAATGAGCAGTTCTTC. Amino acid sequence: CSAQVNNEQFF.

The rearrangement joins TRBV29-1 to TRBJ2-3; TRBD1 agrees at 8 bases. This CDR3 contains 13 residues. After removal of 6 bases from V and 0 bases from J, the junction contained 2 bases not matched to a gene. Germline values: CDR1 SQVTM, CDR2 ANQGSEA. CDR3 protein: CSVRQGSTDTQYF. The CDR3 region has the DNA TGCAGCGTCCGACAGGGGAGCACAGATACGCAGTATTTT.

This clone turned up a few times. The genes are TRBV29-1 and TRBJ2-1; the D is unclear. The CDR3 contains 13 residues. With 4 bases removed from V and 8 bases from J, the gap between germline ends came to 15 bases. Germline CDR1 is SQVTM and CDR2 is ANQGSEA. The CDR3: CSVGRRLPHEQFF. CDR3 bases: TGCAGCGTTGGACGCAGGTTGCCCCATGAGCAGTTCTTC.

This clone was seen a handful of times. DNA of the CDR3: TGTGCCAGCAGCCAAGCTCAGGGCGGAACCCAGTACTTC. Amino acids: CASSQAQGGTQYF. The rearrangement links TRBV4-2 to TRBJ2-5, with D possibly being TRBD1 (5 bases). Germline CDR1 reads LGHNA; CDR2 reads YNFKEQ. V lost 1 base to trimming and J lost 8 bases, with 11 bases between them. The CDR3 totals 13 residues.